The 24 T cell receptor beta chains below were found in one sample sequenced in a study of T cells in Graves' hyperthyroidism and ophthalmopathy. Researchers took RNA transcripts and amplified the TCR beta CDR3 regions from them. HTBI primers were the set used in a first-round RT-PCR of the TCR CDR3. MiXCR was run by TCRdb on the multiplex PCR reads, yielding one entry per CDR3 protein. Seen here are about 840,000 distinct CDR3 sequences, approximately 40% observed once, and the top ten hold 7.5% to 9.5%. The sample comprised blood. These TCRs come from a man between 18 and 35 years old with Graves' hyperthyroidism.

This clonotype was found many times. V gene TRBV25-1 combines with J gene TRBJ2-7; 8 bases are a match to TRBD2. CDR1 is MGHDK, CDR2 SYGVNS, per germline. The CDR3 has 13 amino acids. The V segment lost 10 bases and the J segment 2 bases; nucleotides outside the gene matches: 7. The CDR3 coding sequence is TGTGCCACCCGGAGTAGCGGGACCTACGAGCAGTACTTC. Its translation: CATRSSGTYEQYF.

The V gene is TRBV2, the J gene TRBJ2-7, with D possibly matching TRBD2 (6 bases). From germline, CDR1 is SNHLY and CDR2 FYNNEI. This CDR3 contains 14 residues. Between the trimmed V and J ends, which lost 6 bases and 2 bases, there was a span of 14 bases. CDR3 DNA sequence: TGTGCCAGCAGCTTAGCGGAAGACCCCTACGAGCAGTACTTC. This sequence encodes CASSLAEDPYEQYF.

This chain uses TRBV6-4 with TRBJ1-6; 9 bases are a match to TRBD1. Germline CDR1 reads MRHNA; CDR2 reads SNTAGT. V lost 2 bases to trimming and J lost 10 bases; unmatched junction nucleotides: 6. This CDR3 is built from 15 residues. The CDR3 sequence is CASSDQDRGFSPLHF. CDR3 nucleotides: TGTGCCAGCAGTGACCAGGACAGGGGCTTCTCACCCCTCCACTTT.

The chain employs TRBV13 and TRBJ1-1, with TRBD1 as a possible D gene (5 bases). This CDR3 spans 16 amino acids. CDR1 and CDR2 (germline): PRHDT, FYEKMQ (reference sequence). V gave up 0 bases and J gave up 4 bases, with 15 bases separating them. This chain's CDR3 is CASSLGEGRWGTEAFF. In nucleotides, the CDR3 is TGTGCCAGCAGCTTAGGTGAGGGGCGCTGGGGCACTGAAGCTTTCTTT.

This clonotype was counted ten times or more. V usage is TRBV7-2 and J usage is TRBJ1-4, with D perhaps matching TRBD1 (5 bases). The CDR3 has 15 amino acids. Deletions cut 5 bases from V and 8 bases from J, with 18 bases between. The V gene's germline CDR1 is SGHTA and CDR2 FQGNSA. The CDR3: CASSAQGLMGEKLFF. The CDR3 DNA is TGTGCCAGCAGCGCCCAGGGTCTGATGGGCGAAAAACTGTTTTTT.

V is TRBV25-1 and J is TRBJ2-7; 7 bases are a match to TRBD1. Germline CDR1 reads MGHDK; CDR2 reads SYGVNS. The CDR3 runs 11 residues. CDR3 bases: TGTGCGGGACAGAGCTCCTACGAGCAGTACTTC. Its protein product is CAGQSSYEQYF.

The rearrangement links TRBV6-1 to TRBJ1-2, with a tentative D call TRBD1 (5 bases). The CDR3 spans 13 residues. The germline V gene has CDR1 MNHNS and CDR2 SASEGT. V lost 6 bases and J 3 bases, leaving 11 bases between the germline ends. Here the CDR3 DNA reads TGTGCCAGCAGCCGGGGGGTGGACTATGGCTACACCTTC. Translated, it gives CASSRGVDYGYTF.

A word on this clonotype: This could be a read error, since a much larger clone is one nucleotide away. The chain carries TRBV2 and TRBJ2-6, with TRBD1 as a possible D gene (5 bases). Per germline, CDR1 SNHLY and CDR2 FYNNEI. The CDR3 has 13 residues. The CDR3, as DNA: TGTGCCAGCAGCTCAGTAGGGGCCAACGTCCTGGCTTTC. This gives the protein CASSSVGANVLAF. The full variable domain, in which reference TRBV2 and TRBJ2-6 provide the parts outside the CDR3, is EPEVTQTPSHQVTQMGQEVILRCVPISNHLYFYWYRQILGQKVEFLVSFYNNEISEKSEIFDDQFSVERPDGSNFTLKIRSTKLEDSAMYFCASSSVGANVLAFGAGSRLTVL.

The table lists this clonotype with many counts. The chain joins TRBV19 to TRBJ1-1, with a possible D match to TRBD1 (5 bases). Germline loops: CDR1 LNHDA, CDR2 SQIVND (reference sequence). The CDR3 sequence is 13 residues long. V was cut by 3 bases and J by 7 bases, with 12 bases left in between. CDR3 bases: TGTGCCAGTAGTATGGGGCAGGGCGGTGAAGCTTTCTTT. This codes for CASSMGQGGEAFF.

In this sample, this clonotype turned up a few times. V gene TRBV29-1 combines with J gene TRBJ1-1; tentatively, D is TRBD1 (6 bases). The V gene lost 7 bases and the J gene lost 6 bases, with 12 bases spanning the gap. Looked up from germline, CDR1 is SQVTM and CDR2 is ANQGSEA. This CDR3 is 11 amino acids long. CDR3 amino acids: CSGARQAEAFF. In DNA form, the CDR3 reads TGCAGCGGGGCCCGACAGGCTGAAGCTTTCTTT.

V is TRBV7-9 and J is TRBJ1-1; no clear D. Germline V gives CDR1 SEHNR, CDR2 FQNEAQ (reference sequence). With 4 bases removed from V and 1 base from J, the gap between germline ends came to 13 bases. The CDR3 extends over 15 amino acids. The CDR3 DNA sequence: TGTGCCAGCAGCTCTCAGCCGGGGAGGAACACTGAAGCTTTCTTT. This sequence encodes CASSSQPGRNTEAFF.

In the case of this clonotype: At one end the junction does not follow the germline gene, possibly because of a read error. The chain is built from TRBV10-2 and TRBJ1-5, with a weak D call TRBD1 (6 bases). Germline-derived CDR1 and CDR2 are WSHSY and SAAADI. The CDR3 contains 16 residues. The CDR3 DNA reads TGTGCCAGCAATACAGGGAGTAGGGCTAGCAATCAGCCCCAGCATTTT. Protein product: CASNTGSRASNQPQHF.

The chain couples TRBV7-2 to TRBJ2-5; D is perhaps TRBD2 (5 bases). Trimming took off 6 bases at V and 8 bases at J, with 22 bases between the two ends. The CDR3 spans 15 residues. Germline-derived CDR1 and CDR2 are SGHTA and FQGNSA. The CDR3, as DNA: TGTGCCAGCAGTCCACCCCCCCGCGGGCCAGGTACCCAGTACTTC. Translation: CASSPPPRGPGTQYF.

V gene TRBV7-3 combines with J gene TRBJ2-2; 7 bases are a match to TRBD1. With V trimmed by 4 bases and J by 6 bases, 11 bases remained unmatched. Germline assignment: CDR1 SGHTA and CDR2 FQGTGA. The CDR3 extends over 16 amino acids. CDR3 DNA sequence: TGTGCCAGCAGCTCTTCCGGGACAGTCCTTGCCGGGGAGCTGTTTTTT. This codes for CASSSSGTVLAGELFF.

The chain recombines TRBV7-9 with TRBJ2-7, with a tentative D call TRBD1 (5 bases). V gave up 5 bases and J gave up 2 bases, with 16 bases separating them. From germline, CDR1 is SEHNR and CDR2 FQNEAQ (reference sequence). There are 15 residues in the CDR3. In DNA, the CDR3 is TGTGCCAGCAGCCCAAAATACTTACAGGCCTACGAGCAGTACTTC. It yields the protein CASSPKYLQAYEQYF.

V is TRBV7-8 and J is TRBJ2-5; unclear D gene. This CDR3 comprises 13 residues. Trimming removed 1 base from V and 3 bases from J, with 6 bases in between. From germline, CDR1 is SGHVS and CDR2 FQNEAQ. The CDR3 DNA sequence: TGTGCCAGCAGCTTAGGAAAGAAAGAGACCCAGTACTTC. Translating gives CASSLGKKETQYF.

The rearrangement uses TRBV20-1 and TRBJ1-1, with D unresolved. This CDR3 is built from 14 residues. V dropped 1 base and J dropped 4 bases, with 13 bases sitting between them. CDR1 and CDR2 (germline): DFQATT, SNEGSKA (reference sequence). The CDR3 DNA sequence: TGCAGTGCTAGAGTGTTTTCGGTGAGCACTGAAGCTTTCTTT. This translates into CSARVFSVSTEAFF.

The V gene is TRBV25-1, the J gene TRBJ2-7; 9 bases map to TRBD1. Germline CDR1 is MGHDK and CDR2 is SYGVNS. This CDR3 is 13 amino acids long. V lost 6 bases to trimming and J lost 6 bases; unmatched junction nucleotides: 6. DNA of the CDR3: TGTGCCAGCAGACGGACAGGGGTTGGCGAGCAGTACTTC. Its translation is CASRRTGVGEQYF.

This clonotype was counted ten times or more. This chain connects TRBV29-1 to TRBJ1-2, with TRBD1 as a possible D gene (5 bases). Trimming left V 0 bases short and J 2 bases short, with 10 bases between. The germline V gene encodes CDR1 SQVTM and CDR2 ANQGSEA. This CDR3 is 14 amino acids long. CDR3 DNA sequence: TGCAGCGTTGAAGATCAGGGTCTCAACTATGGCTACACCTTC. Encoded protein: CSVEDQGLNYGYTF.

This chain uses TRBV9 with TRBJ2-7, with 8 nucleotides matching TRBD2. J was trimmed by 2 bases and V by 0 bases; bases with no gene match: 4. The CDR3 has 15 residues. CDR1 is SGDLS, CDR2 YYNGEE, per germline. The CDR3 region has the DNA TGTGCCAGCAGCGTAGGAATTAGCGGGACCTACGAGCAGTACTTC. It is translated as CASSVGISGTYEQYF.

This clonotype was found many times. The DNA for the CDR3 is TGTGCCAGCAGGGAGTGGGGAGACACTGAAGCTTTCTTT. Its translation: CASREWGDTEAFF. The chain couples TRBV7-9 to TRBJ1-1; D ambiguous. Trimming pared 6 bases from V and 3 bases from J, leaving 11 bases between. Germline CDR1 is SEHNR and CDR2 is FQNEAQ (reference sequence). The CDR3 runs 13 residues.

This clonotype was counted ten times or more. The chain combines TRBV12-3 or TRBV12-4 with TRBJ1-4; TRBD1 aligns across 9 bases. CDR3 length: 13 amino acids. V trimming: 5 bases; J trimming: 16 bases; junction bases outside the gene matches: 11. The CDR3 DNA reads TGTGCCAGCAGTGCCACACGGGACAGGGTCACGTTTTTT. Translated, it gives CASSATRDRVTFF.

The CDR3 DNA reads TGCAGCGTTGCTACGGGACAGGGAGGCAATTCACCCCTCCACTTT. Its protein is CSVATGQGGNSPLHF. The chain employs TRBV29-1 and TRBJ1-6; 9 bases line up with TRBD1. The trim removed 4 bases at V and 7 bases at J, leaving 8 bases unmatched. Per the germline V gene, CDR1 is SQVTM and CDR2 is ANQGSEA. The CDR3 spans 15 residues.

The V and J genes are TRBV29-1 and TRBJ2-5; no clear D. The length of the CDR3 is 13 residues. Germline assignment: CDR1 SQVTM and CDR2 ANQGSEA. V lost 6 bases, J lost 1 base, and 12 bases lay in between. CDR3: CSVTDGLQETQYF. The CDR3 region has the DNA TGCAGCGTGACCGACGGGCTCCAAGAGACCCAGTACTTC. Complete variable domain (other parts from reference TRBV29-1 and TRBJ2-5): SAVISQKPSRDICQRGTSLTIQCQVDSQVTMMFWYRQQPGQSLTLIATANQGSEATYESGFVIDKFPISRPNLTFSTLTVSNMSPEDSSIYLCSVTDGLQETQYFGPGTRLLVL.